Included here is one TCR beta chain sequence, with context. The CDR3 length is 15 residues. V was pared by 5 bases and J by 7 bases, with 10 bases of the junction left unmatched. Germline assignment: CDR1 SGHTA and CDR2 FQGTGA. MiXCR, run by TCRdb on the 5' RACE reads, gives a single entry per CDR3 protein. The sample shows 45,000 to 60,000 distinct CDR3 sequences, around 9% of them seen only once. This sample was taken from a study of early T cells in non-severe SARS-CoV-2 infection. J is TRBJ2-1 and V is TRBV7-3; the match to TRBD2 covers 8 bases. Source material: whole blood. The TCR comes from an adult who was a healthcare worker with PCR-confirmed SARS-CoV-2 infection or an uninfected control (not recorded which). DNA of the CDR3: TGTGCCAGCAGCCCGACTAGCGCGAAATTTAATGAGCAGTTCTTC. Amino acids: CASSPTSAKFNEQFF.